A selection of T cell receptor beta chains follows, all from one sample in a study of regulatory T cells in long-lasting Graves disease. TCRdb passed the multiplex PCR reads through MiXCR, listing each CDR3 protein once. The table lists about 310,000 distinct CDR3 sequences, under 25% of them singletons. The material was peripheral blood mononuclear cells (PBMCs), obtained when the disease was refractory, from a patient treated with antithyroid drugs. The receptors stem from a female donor with Graves disease. The CDR3 runs from the conserved cysteine through the conserved F or W. Each record gives: V gene, D gene, J gene, clone size, CDR3 protein, CDR3 DNA. A D gene is named only where the DNA matches it firmly. A row's size may be missing; if present it is once, few, many or a size class.

v_gene: TRBV9
d_gene: TRBD2
j_gene: TRBJ2-5
abundance: NA
CDR3aa: CASSVGGSGGQETQYF
CDR3nt: TGTGCCAGCAGCGTAGGGGGAAGCGGGGGCCAAGAGACCCAGTACTTC

v_gene: TRBV20-1
d_gene: TRBD1
j_gene: TRBJ1-1
abundance: many
CDR3aa: CSAQRTGGDTEAFF
CDR3nt: TGCAGTGCCCAAAGGACAGGGGGGGACACTGAAGCTTTCTTT

v_gene: TRBV6-1
d_gene: NA
j_gene: TRBJ1-1
abundance: NA
CDR3aa: CASSPRGGTEAFF
CDR3nt: TGTGCCAGCAGTCCAAGGGGCGGGACTGAAGCTTTCTTT

v_gene: TRBV4-1
d_gene: TRBD1
j_gene: TRBJ1-5
abundance: NA
CDR3aa: CASSPGTGGLNQPQHF
CDR3nt: TGCGCCAGCAGCCCCGGGACAGGGGGCTTGAATCAGCCCCAGCATTTT

v_gene: TRBV29-1
d_gene: NA
j_gene: TRBJ1-4
abundance: few
CDR3aa: CSVAGTSDEKLFF
CDR3nt: TGCAGCGTTGCGGGGACATCAGATGAAAAACTGTTTTTT

v_gene: TRBV7-9
d_gene: NA
j_gene: TRBJ2-5
abundance: many
CDR3aa: CASSLTLGSEETQYF
CDR3nt: TGTGCCAGCAGCTTAACCCTTGGGTCCGAAGAGACCCAGTACTTC

v_gene: TRBV7-9
d_gene: NA
j_gene: TRBJ1-6
abundance: NA
CDR3aa: CASSLGTPVSSPLHF
CDR3nt: TGTGCCAGCAGCTTAGGGACCCCCGTTAGTTCACCCCTCCACTTT

v_gene: TRBV20-1
d_gene: NA
j_gene: TRBJ1-5
abundance: NA
CDR3aa: CSARGGWDDQPQHF
CDR3nt: TGCAGTGCTAGGGGGGGTTGGGATGATCAGCCCCAGCATTTT

v_gene: TRBV20-1
d_gene: NA
j_gene: TRBJ1-1
abundance: many
CDR3aa: CSARRGLPMNTEAFF
CDR3nt: TGCAGTGCTAGACGCGGCTTACCAATGAACACTGAAGCTTTCTTT

v_gene: TRBV12-3/TRBV12-4
d_gene: TRBD2
j_gene: TRBJ2-5
abundance: NA
CDR3aa: CASSWDYEETQYF
CDR3nt: TGTGCCAGCAGTTGGGACTACGAAGAGACCCAGTACTTC

v_gene: TRBV7-9
d_gene: NA
j_gene: TRBJ1-3
abundance: few
CDR3aa: CASSLIMDSSGNTIYF
CDR3nt: TGTGCCAGCAGCTTAATTATGGACAGCTCTGGAAACACCATATATTTT

v_gene: TRBV14
d_gene: TRBD2
j_gene: TRBJ2-5
abundance: few
CDR3aa: CASSQGLAWETQYF
CDR3nt: TGTGCCAGCAGCCAAGGACTAGCATGGGAGACCCAGTACTTC

v_gene: TRBV7-9
d_gene: TRBD1
j_gene: TRBJ1-1
abundance: few
CDR3aa: CASSLAGGRNTEAFF
CDR3nt: TGTGCCAGCAGCTTAGCAGGGGGCCGGAACACTGAAGCTTTCTTT

v_gene: TRBV19
d_gene: TRBD2
j_gene: TRBJ2-2
abundance: NA
CDR3aa: CASSIDLADRTGELFF
CDR3nt: TGTGCCAGTAGTATTGATCTAGCGGACCGCACCGGGGAGCTGTTTTTT

v_gene: TRBV7-2
d_gene: TRBD1
j_gene: TRBJ2-3
abundance: NA
CDR3aa: CASSFGRLTGPTDTQYF
CDR3nt: TGTGCCAGCAGCTTTGGACGTTTGACAGGGCCCACAGATACGCAGTATTTT

v_gene: TRBV7-9
d_gene: NA
j_gene: TRBJ1-2
abundance: few
CDR3aa: CASSPPVDYGYTF
CDR3nt: TGTGCCAGCAGCCCCCCCGTCGACTATGGCTACACCTTC

v_gene: TRBV19
d_gene: TRBD1
j_gene: TRBJ2-7
abundance: few
CDR3aa: CATRDSQSYEQYF
CDR3nt: TGTGCCACCCGGGACAGCCAATCCTACGAGCAGTACTTC

v_gene: TRBV2
d_gene: NA
j_gene: TRBJ2-2
abundance: many
CDR3aa: CASRWTNTGELFF
CDR3nt: TGTGCCAGCAGGTGGACGAACACCGGGGAGCTGTTTTTT

v_gene: TRBV7-9
d_gene: TRBD2
j_gene: TRBJ2-7
abundance: many
CDR3aa: CASSLARTSGTYEQYF
CDR3nt: TGTGCCAGCAGCTTAGCGCGTACTAGCGGCACCTACGAGCAGTACTTC

v_gene: TRBV6-1
d_gene: NA
j_gene: TRBJ1-2
abundance: few
CDR3aa: CASNETPLAYGYTF
CDR3nt: TGTGCCAGCAATGAGACACCATTAGCGTATGGCTACACCTTC

v_gene: TRBV29-1
d_gene: NA
j_gene: TRBJ1-2
abundance: NA
CDR3aa: CSVEAGQSYTF
CDR3nt: TGCAGCGTTGAGGCCGGACAGAGCTACACCTTC

v_gene: TRBV19
d_gene: NA
j_gene: TRBJ1-6
abundance: NA
CDR3aa: CASSMGDISPLHF
CDR3nt: TGTGCCAGTAGTATGGGGGACATCTCACCCCTCCACTTT

v_gene: TRBV12-3/TRBV12-4
d_gene: NA
j_gene: TRBJ1-1
abundance: many
CDR3aa: CASSLVQAEAFF
CDR3nt: TGTGCCAGCAGTTTGGTCCAAGCTGAAGCTTTCTTT